The sample holds a few counts of the clone carrying this T cell receptor beta chain. Antigen: not known. The length of the CDR3 is 11 residues. Trimming cost V 8 bases and J 10 bases, with 14 bases left between them. Looked up from germline, CDR1 is SNHLY and CDR2 is FYNNEI. TCRdb passed the reads through MiXCR, listing each CDR3 protein once. The data contain around 140,000 distinct CDR3 sequences, roughly a third of them seen just once; the ten biggest clones take up 52%. These data are taken from a study of T cell repertoires in cytomegalovirus infection. Study-wide background: Recently identified HLA-C-restricted CMV epitopes were used, and well-studied HLA-B-restricted CMV epitopes were used as well. Public TCR beta signatures indicated both CMV infection and matching HLA type. General study results and limits: Cumulative frequency (of public TCR beta family members) identified carriers of CMV plus the relevant HLA.

The sequenced sample was CD8+ T cells from cultured PBMCs, obtained from culture after CMV antigen stimulation. This receptor was obtained from a human donor in good health (CMV status not recorded). Some clones in this sample may be carry-over from other donors' samples. V is TRBV2 and J is TRBJ1-1; tentative D call: TRBD1 (5 bases). CDR3 protein: CASGPTQGAFF. The CDR3 DNA sequence: TGTGCCAGCGGACCAACCCAGGGAGCTTTCTTT.